This paragraph reports one TCR beta chain. Sequencing of TCR beta, carried out with a high-throughput approach, was applied to CD8+ and CD4+ T cells from the blood. TEMRA cells were enriched by FACS, while CD8+ and CD4+ T cells were obtained through a negative isolation that was performed magnetically. This CDR3 comprises 16 residues. The V gene's germline CDR1 is SGHNT and CDR2 YYREEE (reference sequence). V was pared by 0 bases and J by 0 bases, with 1 base of the junction left unmatched. This sample is drawn from a study of CD8 T cells in Susac syndrome. Looking at the study overall: When their blood was taken, patients with Susac syndrome were therapy-naive, taking corticosteroids, or taking intravenous immunoglobulin alone.

RNA amounts of 0.5 to 1 ug underwent reverse transcription with random hexamers. TCRdb redid the calling of the immunoSEQ multiplex PCR reads with MiXCR, one entry per CDR3 protein. The table records around 170,000 distinct CDR3 sequences, around 95% of them present only once. This chain connects TRBV5-4 to TRBJ2-2; 8 nucleotides agree with TRBD2. The receptor was derived from a human donor with Susac syndrome. The specimen sequenced was CD4+ T cells from PBMCs. CDR3 in DNA: TGTGCCAGCAGCTTGGATAGCGGGGCGAACACCGGGGAGCTGTTTTTT. It translates to CASSLDSGANTGELFF. Full variable domain (rest looked up from reference TRBV5-4 and TRBJ2-2): ETGVTQSPTHLIKTRGQQVTLRCSSQSGHNTVSWYQQALGQGPQFIFQYYREEENGRGNFPPRFSGLQFPNYSSELNVNALELDDSALYLCASSLDSGANTGELFFGEGSRLTVL.